This TCR beta chain was captured by sequencing in a study of blood T cell repertoires in COVID-19. Study information: T cells, B-cell-depleted T cells, or PBMCs supplied cDNA or gDNA.

Repertoires were generated with immunoSEQ multiplex PCR, while TCRdb's copy carries only in-frame clones and drops some. This sample yields about 25,000 clones, of which approximately 93% are seen a single time; 3.5% to 4.5% belongs to the top ten. V trimming: 4 bases; J trimming: 6 bases; junction bases outside the gene matches: 7. The V gene's germline CDR1 is LNHDA and CDR2 SQIVND (reference sequence). The length of the CDR3 is 15 residues. The rearrangement links TRBV19 to TRBJ2-1; 9 bases agree with TRBD2. The sequence was collected from a human donor with active COVID-19. The donor label of this sample is uncertain. Sequenced input: peripheral blood. The CDR3 loop is CASSKIAGVLNEQFF. The CDR3 DNA is TGTGCCAGTAGTAAGATAGCGGGAGTCCTCAATGAGCAGTTCTTC. Complete variable domain (other parts from reference TRBV19 and TRBJ2-1): DGGITQSPKYLFRKEGQNVTLSCEQNLNHDAMYWYRQDPGQGLRLIYYSQIVNDFQKGDIAEGYSVSREKKESFPLTVTSAQKNPTAFYLCASSKIAGVLNEQFFGPGTRLTVL.